Included here is one TCR beta chain sequence, with context. This sample was taken from a study of control samples from healthy donors and cancer patients. Sequencing used immunoSEQ multiplex PCR; TCRdb keeps in-frame clones, though not all of them. The sample lists 120,000 or so clones, more than 75% occurring once. V was shortened by 3 bases and J by 7 bases, with 15 bases between the two germline ends. The germline gives CDR1 SEHNR, CDR2 FQNEAQ (reference sequence). This CDR3 is built from 15 residues. This chain joins TRBV7-9 and TRBJ1-4; TRBD1 is a possible D gene (5 bases). The TCR sequence derives from a man younger than 35 in good health. Source material: blood. The CDR3 spells CASSLQGSVGEKLFF. The CDR3 nucleotides are TGTGCCAGCAGCTTGCAGGGATCGGTCGGTGAAAAACTGTTTTTT.